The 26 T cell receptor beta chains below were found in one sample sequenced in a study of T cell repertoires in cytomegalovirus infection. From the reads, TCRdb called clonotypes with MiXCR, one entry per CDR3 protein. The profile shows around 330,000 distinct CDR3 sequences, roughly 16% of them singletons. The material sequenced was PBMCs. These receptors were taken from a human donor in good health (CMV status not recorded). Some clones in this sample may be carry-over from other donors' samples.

The CDR3 coding sequence is TGTGCCAGCAGCTGGGGAACGGCTCATAATCAGCCCCAGCATTTT. Its translation is CASSWGTAHNQPQHF. This chain connects TRBV12-3 or TRBV12-4 to TRBJ1-5; D is undetermined. V was shortened by 6 bases and J by 4 bases, with 16 bases between the two germline ends. The CDR3 sequence is 15 residues long.

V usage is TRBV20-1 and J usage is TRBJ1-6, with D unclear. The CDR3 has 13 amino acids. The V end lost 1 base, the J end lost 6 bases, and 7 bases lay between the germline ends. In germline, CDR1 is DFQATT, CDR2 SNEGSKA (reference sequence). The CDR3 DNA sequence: TGCAGTGCTAGAGTGGGAATTAATTCACCCCTCCACTTT. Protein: CSARVGINSPLHF.

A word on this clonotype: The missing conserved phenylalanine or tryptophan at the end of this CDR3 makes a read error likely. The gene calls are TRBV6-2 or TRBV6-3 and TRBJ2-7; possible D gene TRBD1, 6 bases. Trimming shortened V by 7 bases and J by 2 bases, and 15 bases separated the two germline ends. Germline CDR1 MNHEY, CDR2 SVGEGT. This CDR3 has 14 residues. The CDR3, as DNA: TGTGCCAGCACCTCATGGGGGCTACCCTACGAGCAGTACTAC. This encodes CASTSWGLPYEQYY.

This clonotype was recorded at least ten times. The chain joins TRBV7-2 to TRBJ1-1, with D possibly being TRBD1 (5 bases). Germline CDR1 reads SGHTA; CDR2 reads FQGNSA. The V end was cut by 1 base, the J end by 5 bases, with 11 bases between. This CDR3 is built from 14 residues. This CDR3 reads CASSLDRGRTEAFF. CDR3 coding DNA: TGTGCCAGCAGCTTAGATAGGGGAAGGACTGAAGCTTTCTTT.

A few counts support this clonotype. CDR3 DNA: TGTGCCAGCAGCGTATTGGGGGGCCAAGAGACCCAGTACTTC. Translated: CASSVLGGQETQYF. The J gene is TRBJ2-5, the V gene TRBV9; TRBD2 might be the D (6 bases). CDR1 and CDR2 from the germline V gene are SGDLS and YYNGEE. The CDR3 consists of 14 residues. Trimming pared 1 base from V and 1 base from J, leaving 8 bases between. Full variable domain (rest looked up from reference TRBV9 and TRBJ2-5): DSGVTQTPKHLITATGQRVTLRCSPRSGDLSVYWYQQSLDQGLQFLIQYYNGEERAKGNILERFSAQQFPDLHSELNLSSLELGDSALYFCASSVLGGQETQYFGPGTRLLVL.

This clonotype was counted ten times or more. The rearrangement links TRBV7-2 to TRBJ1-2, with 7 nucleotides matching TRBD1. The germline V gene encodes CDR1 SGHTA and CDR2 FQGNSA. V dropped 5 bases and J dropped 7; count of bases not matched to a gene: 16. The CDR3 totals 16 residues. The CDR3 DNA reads TGTGCCAGCAGCACTCGGAACCGGGACAGCGGGCCTGGCTACACCTTC. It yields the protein CASSTRNRDSGPGYTF. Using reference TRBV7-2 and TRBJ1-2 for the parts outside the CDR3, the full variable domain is GAGVSQSPSNKVTEKGKDVELRCDPISGHTALYWYRQSLGQGLEFLIYFQGNSAPDKSGLPSDRFSAERTGGSVSTLTIQRTQQEDSAVYLCASSTRNRDSGPGYTFGSGTRLTVV.

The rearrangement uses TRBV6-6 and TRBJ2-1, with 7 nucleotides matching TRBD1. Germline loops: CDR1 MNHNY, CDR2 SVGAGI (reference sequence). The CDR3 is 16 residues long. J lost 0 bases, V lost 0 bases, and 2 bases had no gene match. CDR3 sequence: CASSYSWDSSYNEQFF. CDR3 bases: TGTGCCAGCAGTTACTCGTGGGACAGCTCCTACAATGAGCAGTTCTTC.

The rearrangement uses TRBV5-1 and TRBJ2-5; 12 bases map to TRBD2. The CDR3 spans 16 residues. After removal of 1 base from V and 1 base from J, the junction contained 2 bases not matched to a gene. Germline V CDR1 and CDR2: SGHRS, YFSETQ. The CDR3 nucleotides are TGCGCCAGCAGCTTGACTAGCGGGGGGATCCAAGAGACCCAGTACTTC. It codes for CASSLTSGGIQETQYF.

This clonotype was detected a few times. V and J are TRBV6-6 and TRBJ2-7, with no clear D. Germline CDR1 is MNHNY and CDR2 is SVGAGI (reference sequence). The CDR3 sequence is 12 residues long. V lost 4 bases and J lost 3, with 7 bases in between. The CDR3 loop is CASSSADYEQYF. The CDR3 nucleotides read TGTGCCAGCAGTTCCGCCGACTACGAGCAGTACTTC.

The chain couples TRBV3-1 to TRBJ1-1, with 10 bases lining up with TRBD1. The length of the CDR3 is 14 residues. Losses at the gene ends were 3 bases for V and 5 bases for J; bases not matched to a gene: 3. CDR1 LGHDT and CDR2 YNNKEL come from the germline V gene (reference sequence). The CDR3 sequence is CASSQRQGATEAFF. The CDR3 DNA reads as TGTGCCAGCAGCCAGAGACAGGGGGCAACTGAAGCTTTCTTT.

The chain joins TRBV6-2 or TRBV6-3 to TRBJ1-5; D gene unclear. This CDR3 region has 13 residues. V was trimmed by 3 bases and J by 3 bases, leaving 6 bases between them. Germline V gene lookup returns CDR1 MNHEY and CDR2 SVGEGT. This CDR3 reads CASSYEVNQPQHF. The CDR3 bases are TGTGCCAGCAGTTATGAGGTCAATCAGCCCCAGCATTTT.

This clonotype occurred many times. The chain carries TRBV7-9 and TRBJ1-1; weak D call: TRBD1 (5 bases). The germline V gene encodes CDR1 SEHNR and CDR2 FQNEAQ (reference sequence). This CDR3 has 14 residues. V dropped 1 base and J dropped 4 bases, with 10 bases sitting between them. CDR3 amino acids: CASSLDTGGTEAFF. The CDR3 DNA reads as TGTGCCAGCAGCTTAGACACTGGGGGCACTGAAGCTTTCTTT. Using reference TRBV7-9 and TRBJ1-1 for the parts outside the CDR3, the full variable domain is DTGVSQNPRHKITKRGQNVTFRCDPISEHNRLYWYRQTLGQGPEFLTYFQNEAQLEKSRLLSDRFSAERPKGSFSTLEIQRTEQGDSAMYLCASSLDTGGTEAFFGQGTRLTVV.

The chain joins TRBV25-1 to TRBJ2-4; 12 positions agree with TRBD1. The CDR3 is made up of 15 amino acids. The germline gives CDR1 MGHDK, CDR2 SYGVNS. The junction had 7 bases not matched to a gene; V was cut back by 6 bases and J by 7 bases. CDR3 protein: CASSLGTGGANIQYF. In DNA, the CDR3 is TGTGCCAGCAGCCTTGGGACAGGGGGCGCGAACATTCAGTACTTC.

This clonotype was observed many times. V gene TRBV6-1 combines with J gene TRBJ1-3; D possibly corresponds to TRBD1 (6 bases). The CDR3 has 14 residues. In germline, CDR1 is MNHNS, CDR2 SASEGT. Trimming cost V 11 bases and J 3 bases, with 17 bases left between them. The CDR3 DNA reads TGTGCCGGAACACAGGGTCTCGGTGGAAACACCATATATTTT. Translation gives CAGTQGLGGNTIYF.

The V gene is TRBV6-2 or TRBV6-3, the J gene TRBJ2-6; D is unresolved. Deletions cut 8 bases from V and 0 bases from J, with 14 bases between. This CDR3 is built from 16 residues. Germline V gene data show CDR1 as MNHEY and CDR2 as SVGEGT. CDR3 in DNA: TGTGCCAGCTCGGCAGGCGAATCCTCTGGGGCCAACGTCCTGACTTTC. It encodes CASSAGESSGANVLTF.

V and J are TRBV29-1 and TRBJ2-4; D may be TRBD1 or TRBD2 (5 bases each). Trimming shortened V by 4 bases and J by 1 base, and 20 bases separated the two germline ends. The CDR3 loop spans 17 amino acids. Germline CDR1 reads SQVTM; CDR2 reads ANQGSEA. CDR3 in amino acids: CSVVSPALGEAKNIQYF. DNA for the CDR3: TGCAGCGTTGTTTCCCCCGCCTTAGGGGAGGCCAAAAACATTCAGTACTTC.

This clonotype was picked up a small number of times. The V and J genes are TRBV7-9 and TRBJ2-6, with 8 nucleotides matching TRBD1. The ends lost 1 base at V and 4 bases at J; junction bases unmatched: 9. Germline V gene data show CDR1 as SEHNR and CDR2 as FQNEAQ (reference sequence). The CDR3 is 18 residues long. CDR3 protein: CASSLVGRGREGANVLTF. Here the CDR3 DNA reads TGTGCCAGCAGCTTAGTGGGCAGGGGGCGCGAAGGGGCCAACGTCCTGACTTTC.

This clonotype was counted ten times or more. The CDR3 region is CASSLQGGNQPQHF. The CDR3, as DNA: TGTGCCAGCAGCTTGCAGGGAGGCAATCAGCCCCAGCATTTT. This sequence joins TRBV12-3 or TRBV12-4 and TRBJ1-5; D may be TRBD1 (5 bases). Trimming pared 6 bases from V and 2 bases from J, leaving 11 bases between. This CDR3 contains 14 residues.

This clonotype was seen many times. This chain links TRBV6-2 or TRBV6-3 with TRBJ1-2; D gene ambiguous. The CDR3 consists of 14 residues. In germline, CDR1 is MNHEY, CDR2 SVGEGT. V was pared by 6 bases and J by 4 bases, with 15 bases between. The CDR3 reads CASRPDYSTYGYTF. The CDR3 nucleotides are TGTGCCAGCAGACCGGACTATTCGACCTATGGCTACACCTTC.

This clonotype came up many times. This chain's CDR3 is CASSHGSGLNNSPLHF. The CDR3 bases are TGCGCCAGCAGCCATGGATCCGGGCTTAATAATTCACCCCTCCACTTT. The chain has TRBV4-1 and TRBJ1-6; D call uncertain. Trimming took 3 bases from V and 5 from J, leaving 14 bases between them. The germline V gene has CDR1 MGHRA and CDR2 YSYEKL. The CDR3 loop spans 16 amino acids.

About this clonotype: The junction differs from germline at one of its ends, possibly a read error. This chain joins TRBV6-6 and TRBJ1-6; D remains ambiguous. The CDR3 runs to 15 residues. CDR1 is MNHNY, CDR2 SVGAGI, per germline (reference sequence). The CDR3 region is CASSYMVSYNSPLRF. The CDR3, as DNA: TGTGCCAGCAGTTATATGGTCTCCTATAATTCACCCCTCCGCTTT.

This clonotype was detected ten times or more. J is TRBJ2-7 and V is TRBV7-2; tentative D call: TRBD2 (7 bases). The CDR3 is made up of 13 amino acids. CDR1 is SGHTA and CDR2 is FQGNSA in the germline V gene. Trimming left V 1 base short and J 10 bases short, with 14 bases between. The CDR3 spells CASSLVVGGEQYF. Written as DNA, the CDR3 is TGTGCCAGCAGCTTAGTTGTAGGGGGGGAACAGTACTTC.

This CDR3 reads CASRLTSGNEQFF. CDR3 sequence (DNA): TGTGCCAGCAGGTTGACTAGCGGCAATGAGCAGTTCTTC. This chain links TRBV28 with TRBJ2-1, with TRBD2 identical over 9 bases. The CDR3 has 13 residues. Germline lookup yields CDR1 MDHEN and CDR2 SYDVKM. The trim removed 6 bases at V and 6 bases at J, leaving 3 bases unmatched.

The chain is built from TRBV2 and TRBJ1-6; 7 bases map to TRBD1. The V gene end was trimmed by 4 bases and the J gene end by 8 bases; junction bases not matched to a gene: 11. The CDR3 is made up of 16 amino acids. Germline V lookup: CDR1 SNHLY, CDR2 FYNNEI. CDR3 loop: CASSAIQGTRDSPLHF. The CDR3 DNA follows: TGTGCCAGCAGTGCGATACAGGGGACGCGGGATTCACCCCTCCACTTT.

CDR3 DNA: TGTGCCAGCAGTTTAGGCCGTACAAGCGGAGATACGCAGTATTTT. It codes for CASSLGRTSGDTQYF. The chain employs TRBV28 and TRBJ2-3; perhaps TRBD2 as D (5 bases). The V end was cut by 2 bases, the J end by 5 bases, with 14 bases between. The length of the CDR3 is 15 residues. Germline-derived CDR1 and CDR2 are MDHEN and SYDVKM.

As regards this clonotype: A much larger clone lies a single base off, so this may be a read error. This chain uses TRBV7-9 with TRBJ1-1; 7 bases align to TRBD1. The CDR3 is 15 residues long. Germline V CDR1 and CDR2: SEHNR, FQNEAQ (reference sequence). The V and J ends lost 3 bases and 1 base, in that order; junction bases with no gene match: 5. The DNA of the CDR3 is TGTGCCAGCAGCTTCCAAGGGACAGCGAACACTGAAGCTTTCTTT. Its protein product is CASSFQGTANTEAFF.